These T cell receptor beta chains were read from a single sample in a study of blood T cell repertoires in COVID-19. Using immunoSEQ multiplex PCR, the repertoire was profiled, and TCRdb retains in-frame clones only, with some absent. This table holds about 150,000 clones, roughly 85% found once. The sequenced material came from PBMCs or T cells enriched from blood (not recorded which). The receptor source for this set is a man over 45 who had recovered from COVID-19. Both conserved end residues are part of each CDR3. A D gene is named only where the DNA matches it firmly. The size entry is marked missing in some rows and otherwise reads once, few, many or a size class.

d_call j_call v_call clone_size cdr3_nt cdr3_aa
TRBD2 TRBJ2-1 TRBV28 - TGTGCCAGCAGGCTATCGGGAGGGCTAGGGAATGAGCAGTTCTTC CASRLSGGLGNEQFF
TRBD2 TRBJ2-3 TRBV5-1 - TGCGCCAGCAGCTACTCAGCGTCCAGCGGGAGGCCCCCAGATACGCAGTATTTT CASSYSASSGRPPDTQYF
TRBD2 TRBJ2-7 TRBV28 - TGTGCCAGCAGCCCGAGCGGGAGCTGGGTCGAGCAGTACTTC CASSPSGSWVEQYF
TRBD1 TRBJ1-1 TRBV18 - TGTGCCAGCTCACCTGGGACAGGGCGGAGCACTGAAGCTTTCTTT CASSPGTGRSTEAFF
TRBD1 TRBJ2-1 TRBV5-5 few TGTGCCAGCAGCCCGGGGACAGGGATATTGAAGGGTGAGCAGTTCTTC CASSPGTGILKGEQFF
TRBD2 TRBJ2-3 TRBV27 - TGTGCCAGCAGTTTAGCCGGGAGGTTTGGTACAGATACGCAGTATTTT CASSLAGRFGTDTQYF
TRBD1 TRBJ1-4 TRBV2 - TGTGCCAGCAGCGGGACAGGCGTAAAACTGTTTTTT CASSGTGVKLFF
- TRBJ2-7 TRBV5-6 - TGTGCCAGCAGCTTGTCTCCGGACTTCCTATACTACGAGCAGTACTTC CASSLSPDFLYYEQYF
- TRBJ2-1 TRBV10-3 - TGTGCCATCAGTGTACAAACAGTAAACAATGAGCAGTTCTTC CAISVQTVNNEQFF
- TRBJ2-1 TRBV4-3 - TGCGCCAGCAGCCAAGATCTTCGTCCCGGGGGTTACAATGAGCAGTTCTTC CASSQDLRPGGYNEQFF